The following is a T cell receptor (beta chain) sequence with its context. The source of the sample is a study of blood T cell repertoires in COVID-19. For the study at large: Nucleic acid was either cDNA or gDNA, and it came from T cells, B-cell-depleted T cells, or PBMCs.

Per the original methods: Reference gene primer amplification yielded estimated nucleated cell counts. Profiling relied on immunoSEQ multiplex PCR, and the TCRdb table lists in-frame clones only, not all of them. D and trimming were read from the DNA, whereas the V and J calls and clone size are those reported in that table. The sample lists 100,000 to 120,000 clones, roughly 91% occurring once. Germline V gene sequence: CDR1 SGHTA, CDR2 FQGNSA. V shed 5 bases and J shed 1 base, with 11 bases lying between them. This CDR3 region has 14 residues. The source material was peripheral blood. This receptor was taken from a woman between 45 and 60 years old with acute or convalescent COVID-19. The rearrangement links TRBV7-2 to TRBJ1-1, with D unresolved. CDR3 DNA: TGTGCCAGCAGCCGTCAGACACGGAACACTGAAGCTTTCTTT. Translated, it gives CASSRQTRNTEAFF.